This T cell receptor beta chain appears in the sequencing data of a study of blood T cells in healthy people across ages. As to this clonotype: Its matching antigen is unknown. One junction end disagrees with the germline gene, perhaps due to a read error.

Study-level points and caveats: Underestimates were what the diversity estimates from one million T cells were considered to be. A roughly linear age-dependent decrease characterized TCR beta diversity per million T cells.

The CDR3 contains 16 residues. Germline V CDR1 and CDR2: SQVTM, ANQGSEA. PCR was performed a second time for 7 to 11 cycles using a sample-barcoded 5' primer and a J-beta primer mix. Through a template-switch adaptor with 12 random nucleotides, each cDNA molecule received a tag. TCRdb re-derived calls from the 5' RACE reads in MiXCR, one entry per CDR3 protein. Of 700,000 to 850,000 distinct CDR3 sequences listed, 35% to 40% are singletons. The receptor was isolated from a man younger than 35 in good health. The V and J genes are TRBV29-1 and TRBJ2-1; TRBD2 agrees at 8 bases. The specimen sequenced was blood. The CDR3 bases are TGCAGTGTTGAAGGGACCGGCGGGGGGACCGCGAATGAGCAGTTCTTC. It codes for CSVEGTGGGTANEQFF.